These T cell receptor beta chains were read from a single sample in a study of cytomegalovirus exposure and HLA in healthy donors. Profiled with immunoSEQ multiplex PCR; TCRdb holds only in-frame clones, not every one. This table holds about 140,000 clones, about 80% found once. The sequenced sample was PBMCs. The receptors were gathered from a man in his forties in good health and CMV-seronegative. The CDR3 runs from the conserved cysteine through the conserved F or W. The D gene is left open where the match is weak. Clone size is stated in some rows and not others, as once, few, many or a class when expanded.

d_call | j_call | v_call | clone_size | cdr3_length | cdr3_aa | cdr3_nt
NA | TRBJ2-3 | TRBV2 | NA | 16 | CASITGGWSSTDTQYF | TGTGCCAGCATCACCGGCGGGTGGAGTAGCACAGATACGCAGTATTTT
NA | TRBJ1-2 | TRBV6-6 | once | 14 | CATQPPGQLYGYTF | TGTGCCACCCAACCTCCGGGACAACTCTATGGCTACACCTTC
TRBD2 | TRBJ2-2 | TRBV5-1 | NA | 17 | CASSLQAAGLNTGELFF | TGCGCCAGCAGCTTACAAGCAGCGGGGCTAAACACCGGGGAGCTGTTTTTT
NA | TRBJ1-6 | TRBV28 | few | 11 | CASKGSPPLHF | TGTGCCAGCAAGGGGTCGCCACCCCTCCACTTT
TRBD2 | TRBJ2-3 | TRBV18 | NA | 16 | CASSLYSAGGPDTQYF | TGTGCCAGCTCACTTTACTCAGCGGGGGGGCCAGATACGCAGTATTTT
NA | TRBJ1-2 | TRBV28 | NA | 13 | CASGSSGNYGYTF | TGTGCCAGCGGATCATCAGGGAACTATGGCTACACCTTC
NA | TRBJ1-4 | TRBV5-6 | NA | 13 | CASSLGLAEKLFF | TGTGCCAGCAGCTTGGGCTTGGCTGAAAAACTGTTTTTT
TRBD1 | TRBJ1-2 | TRBV4-1 | NA | 16 | CASSQERGVGTGLNTF | TGCGCCAGCAGCCAAGAAAGGGGAGTCGGGACAGGGCTAAACACCTTC
TRBD1 | TRBJ2-1 | TRBV5-8 | few | 16 | CASSLGQGSSYNEQFF | TGTGCCAGCAGCCTGGGACAGGGTAGCTCCTACAATGAGCAGTTCTTC
NA | TRBJ2-3 | TRBV18 | once | 12 | CASSGGVDTQYF | TGTGCCAGCTCAGGGGGCGTAGATACGCAGTATTTT
NA | TRBJ1-4 | TRBV18 | NA | 16 | CASSPAAGDVSEKLFF | TGTGCCAGCTCACCTGCGGCGGGAGATGTATCGGAAAAACTGTTTTTT
NA | TRBJ1-1 | TRBV28 | NA | 13 | CASNLVLTAGAFF | TGTGCCAGCAACCTCGTTTTGACAGCCGGGGCTTTCTTT
TRBD2 | TRBJ2-5 | TRBV6-4 | NA | 15 | CASSETAGGQETQYF | TGTGCCAGCAGTGAAACAGCGGGGGGGCAAGAGACCCAGTACTTC
NA | TRBJ2-1 | TRBV4-3 | NA | 15 | CASSPRGLAYNEQFF | TGCGCCAGCAGCCCCCGGGGTCTGGCCTACAATGAGCAGTTCTTC
TRBD2 | TRBJ2-7 | TRBV30 | NA | 13 | CAWSASGRYEQYF | TGTGCCTGGTCGGCTAGCGGGAGATACGAGCAGTACTTC
NA | TRBJ1-1 | TRBV5-4 | few | 16 | CASSIPDRSMNTEAFF | TGTGCCAGCAGCATTCCTGACAGGTCCATGAACACTGAAGCTTTCTTT
NA | TRBJ1-1 | TRBV19 | NA | 13 | CASMAGTNTEAFF | TGTGCCAGTATGGCGGGGACGAACACTGAAGCTTTCTTT
NA | TRBJ2-5 | TRBV27 | NA | 15 | CASRPQDGGQETQYF | TGTGCCAGCAGACCCCAGGATGGCGGGCAAGAGACCCAGTACTTC
NA | TRBJ1-4 | TRBV19 | NA | 14 | CASQDRGFNEKLFF | TGTGCCAGCCAAGATAGGGGTTTTAATGAAAAACTGTTTTTT
NA | TRBJ2-1 | TRBV5-4 | NA | 13 | CASSLVSHNEQFF | TGTGCCAGCAGCTTGGTCTCCCACAATGAGCAGTTCTTC
NA | TRBJ2-7 | TRBV7-9 | NA | 14 | CASSLAPGFNEQYF | TGTGCCAGCAGCTTAGCTCCAGGGTTCAACGAGCAGTACTTC
TRBD1 | TRBJ1-2 | TRBV27 | NA | 13 | CASRATGGYGYTF | TGTGCCAGCAGAGCCACAGGGGGCTATGGCTACACCTTC
NA | TRBJ1-1 | TRBV29-1 | NA | 13 | CGSGGTPNTEAFF | TGCGGCTCCGGAGGGACCCCAAACACTGAAGCTTTCTTT
NA | TRBJ1-2 | TRBV27 | NA | 15 | CASSFGGRGSYGYTF | TGTGCCAGCAGTTTCGGCGGGCGGGGAAGCTATGGCTACACCTTC
NA | TRBJ2-3 | TRBV5-1 | few | 13 | CASSSDREGTQYF | TGCGCCAGCAGCTCGGACAGGGAGGGTACGCAGTATTTT
NA | TRBJ1-4 | TRBV4-1 | once | 13 | CASSQEGAGGLLF | TGCGCCAGCAGCCAAGAAGGGGCGGGGGGCCTGCTTTTT
TRBD2 | TRBJ2-7 | TRBV5-8 | NA | 14 | CASSSRGGGYEQYF | TGTGCCAGCAGCTCCCGTGGGGGGGGCTACGAGCAGTACTTC
NA | TRBJ1-1 | TRBV18 | NA | 15 | CASSPPGHRDTEAFF | TGTGCCAGCTCACCACCGGGACATCGGGACACTGAAGCTTTCTTT
TRBD2 | TRBJ2-2 | TRBV7-3 | NA | 19 | CASSPPASGGYRNTGELFF | TGTGCCAGCAGCCCGCCCGCTAGCGGGGGTTATAGGAACACCGGGGAGCTGTTTTTT
TRBD1 | TRBJ1-1 | TRBV11-2 | NA | 14 | CASVIDRGLGEAFF | TGTGCCAGCGTAATCGACAGGGGGCTTGGTGAAGCTTTCTTT
NA | TRBJ1-2 | TRBV5-1 | NA | 15 | CASSLAVGGDYGYTF | TGCGCCAGCAGCTTGGCGGTAGGGGGGGACTATGGCTACACCTTC
TRBD1 | TRBJ1-1 | TRBV27 | few | 13 | CASRRGQVTEAFF | TGTGCCAGCAGAAGGGGGCAGGTCACTGAAGCTTTCTTT
TRBD1 | TRBJ2-7 | TRBV19 | few | 15 | CASSRGTGGAYEQYF | TGTGCCAGTAGTCGCGGGACAGGGGGGGCCTACGAGCAGTACTTC
TRBD1 | TRBJ1-2 | TRBV7-2 | NA | 17 | CASSLRGQGGANYGYTF | TGTGCCAGCAGCTTAAGGGGACAGGGGGGGGCTAACTATGGCTACACCTTC
TRBD1 | TRBJ1-5 | TRBV18 | few | 14 | CASSPGTGGQPQHF | TGTGCCAGCTCACCGGGGACAGGGGGTCAGCCCCAGCATTTT
TRBD2 | TRBJ2-7 | TRBV6-4 | NA | 14 | CASSEGGGAREQYF | TGCGCCAGCAGTGAAGGCGGGGGGGCCCGCGAGCAGTACTTC
TRBD1 | TRBJ1-2 | TRBV9 | NA | 16 | CASSALSDRANYGYTF | TGTGCCAGCAGCGCACTCTCGGACAGGGCTAACTATGGCTACACCTTC
TRBD1 | TRBJ1-6 | TRBV18 | NA | 15 | CASSPRTGGGSPLHF | TGTGCCAGCTCACCACGGACAGGGGGGGGATCACCCCTCCACTTT
TRBD1 | TRBJ1-5 | TRBV30 | NA | 16 | CACRPKGALGNQPQHF | TGTGCCTGCCGGCCTAAGGGGGCCTTAGGCAATCAGCCCCAGCATTTT
TRBD1 | TRBJ2-5 | TRBV19 | NA | 15 | CASSPDRGPPWTQYF | TGTGCCAGTAGTCCCGACAGGGGCCCCCCGTGGACCCAGTACTTC
TRBD2 | TRBJ2-3 | TRBV6-5 | NA | 16 | CASSYSGLGERDTQYF | TGTGCCAGCAGTTACTCGGGACTAGGTGAGCGGGATACGCAGTATTTT
TRBD2 | TRBJ2-3 | TRBV7-9 | once | 13 | CASERGSTDTQYF | TGTGCCAGCGAGCGGGGTAGCACAGATACGCAGTATTTT
NA | TRBJ1-3 | TRBV7-2 | NA | 15 | CASSLGGSSGNTIYF | TGTGCCAGCAGCTTAGGCGGGAGCTCTGGAAACACCATATATTTT
NA | TRBJ2-7 | TRBV21-1 | NA | 12 | CASGGGANEQYF | TGTGCCAGCGGCGGGGGGGCAAACGAGCAGTACTTC
NA | TRBJ1-5 | TRBV15 | NA | 15 | CATSRGRGGNQPQHF | TGTGCCACCAGCAGAGGTCGGGGTGGCAATCAGCCCCAGCATTTT
TRBD2 | TRBJ2-5 | TRBV27 | NA | 14 | CASSERPGGETQYF | TGTGCCAGCAGTGAGAGACCCGGGGGGGAGACCCAGTACTTC
TRBD2 | TRBJ2-7 | TRBV28 | NA | 15 | CASSTLAGNSYEQYF | TGTGCCAGCAGCACACTAGCGGGCAACTCCTACGAGCAGTACTTC
TRBD1 | TRBJ1-2 | TRBV19 | NA | 16 | CASSRQGRDHNYGYTF | TGTGCCAGTAGCAGACAGGGAAGAGATCATAACTATGGCTACACCTTC
NA | TRBJ2-5 | TRBV10-3 | NA | 15 | CAISESEGAKETQYF | TGTGCCATCAGTGAGTCGGAGGGGGCGAAAGAGACCCAGTACTTC